This T cell receptor beta chain was captured in a study of blood T cell repertoires in COVID-19 (dated by TCRdb to the early 2020s). With regard to the full study: Samples covering the acute and convalescent phases of COVID-19 were provided by collaborators in the United States, Italy and Spain. The material from the prospective study consisted of cDNA or gDNA derived from T cells, B-cell-depleted T cells, or PBMCs. The dataset comprised deeply sampled blood TCRbeta repertoires from subjects exposed to, actively infected with, or recovered from COVID-19. A freely available public database, intended as a resource for researchers studying the immune response to SARS-CoV-2, is where the repertoires were released. Samples were obtained from the ongoing ImmuneRACE study (first 160 participants) and from 1,254 subjects provided by 6 global collaborators. Nearly every sample came with metadata listing a de-identified subject ID, COVID-19 status, age in years and sex. Where available, HLA class I and class II types were taken from metadata supplied by the sample provider and were not determined by assay-based typing. The research as a whole found: Clinical and demographic metadata were provided uncurated, with the amount varying by source and participant.

To note about this clone: The antigen this receptor binds is unknown. No qualities accompany the bases; no much larger clone lies one base away.

Trimming removed 3 bases from V and 4 bases from J; the gene matches leave 10 bases unexplained. CDR3 length: 16 amino acids, cysteine to phenylalanine. The sequence is cut down to CDR3 DNA, 48 bases in frame from base 1. The germline V gene encodes CDR1 SGHVS and CDR2 FQNEAQ. Collaborating institutions collected whole blood in K2EDTA tubes following their own protocols. Collaborator samples were shipped for TCRbeta analysis as frozen whole blood, isolated PBMCs, or DNA extracted from either sample type. TCRbeta CDR3 regions were amplified from genomic DNA by means of the immunoSEQ Assay, a bias-controlled multiplex PCR. In the source study's methods: The number of nucleated cells in each sample was estimated by amplification of reference gene primers within the assay. To quantify the absolute abundance of each unique TCRbeta CDR3 rearrangement, sequence reads were collapsed and filtered. For each sample, productive Simpson clonality was calculated as the square root of Simpson's diversity index over productive rearrangements. TCRdb mirrors the immuneACCESS table, restricted to in-frame sequences. Some clones are absent from its copies; in checked studies, under half trace to an unresolved V gene, and the reason for the others is unknown. Clone size and V and J calls were adopted from that table, with D and trimming inferred from the DNA. Across this sample there are 200,000 to 250,000 clones, with approximately 86% seen only once. The ten largest make up around 1.6% of the sample.

The clonotype was recovered from a man younger than 30 with active or convalescent COVID-19. The chain links TRBV7-8 with TRBJ2-7; 9 bases in the junction line up with TRBD2. The sequenced material came from peripheral blood. The sequenced DNA: TGTGCCAGCAGCTTCCGTAGAATAGCGGGAGTATACGAGCAGTACTTC. Its protein product is CASSFRRIAGVYEQYF.